This record covers a single T cell receptor (beta chain). As yet, its antigen is unknown. Time point: week 11, during vaccination. The content of each vaccine dose was 300 ug of mutant IDH1 20-mer peptide, and topical imiquimod accompanied it. The source of the sample is a study of a mutant IDH1 vaccine in newly diagnosed glioma. Study overall: Patients previously underwent radiotherapy, temozolomide, or both, and most underwent both. Study-wide points: Researchers report vaccine-induced immune responses in 93.3% of patients.

The V and J ends lost 1 base and 4 bases respectively, with 10 bases between them. Per germline, CDR1 SGHAT and CDR2 FQNNGV. This CDR3 is 14 amino acids long. TCRdb keeps only in-frame clones here, not all; method: immunoSEQ multiplex PCR. Of around 120,000 clones detected, around 80% appear once; the ten largest clones hold 5.5%. This chain uses TRBV11-2 with TRBJ1-2; the D gene is possibly TRBD1 (5 bases). The receptor comes from a man aged 40-55 years with glioma. The material sequenced was PBMCs, taken from a glioma patient whose treatment included an IDH1 peptide vaccine. CDR3: CASSLGGPVYGYTF. The CDR3 bases are TGTGCCAGCAGCTTAGGGGGACCAGTCTATGGCTACACCTTC.